This TCR beta chain was found in a study of blood T cells in healthy people across ages. Of note for this clonotype: Its antigen is not known.

RNA extraction gave at least 5 micrograms of total RNA per sample. Primers used in a second PCR of about 6 to 12 cycles were a sample-barcoded 5' primer and a J-beta primer mix. Each cDNA molecule was tagged by a template-switch adaptor with 12 random nucleotides. Each CDR3 protein is one row after TCRdb ran MiXCR on the 5' RACE reads. The repertoire has fewer than 1 million distinct CDR3 sequences, 44% of them found once; the top ten carry 15% to 25%. Trimming removed 3 bases from V and 2 bases from J, with 12 bases in between. CDR3 size: 15 residues. CDR1 and CDR2 (germline): KGHSH, LQKENI. Points from the study as a whole: PBMCs that were unsorted prevented a conclusive naive versus antigen-experienced comparison.

The genes are TRBV18 and TRBJ2-3; D might be TRBD1 (5 bases). The sequence was collected from a man in his 60s in good health. Sequencing was done on a sample of blood. In DNA, the CDR3 is TGTGCCAGCTCACCCTCACAGGCCTTCACAGATACGCAGTATTTT. It specifies CASSPSQAFTDTQYF.